A single T cell receptor (beta chain) is shown here with its context. Its antigen is currently unknown. Unique molecular identifiers were present in the TCR beta cDNA libraries. When about 0.9 to 10 million T cells were used, they gave a few hundred thousand cDNA molecules. TCRdb recomputed calls from the PCR reads with MiXCR, one row per CDR3 protein. The sample contains roughly 650,000 distinct CDR3 sequences, more than 50% of which appear only once. The data were taken from a study of post-analysis software for immune sequencing data. In the study overall: The courses of disease that were included comprised relapsing-remitting, secondary progressive and progressive-relapsing multiple sclerosis.

Study-level results: Comparison with controls showed significantly lower normalized Chao1 diversity in multiple sclerosis patients.

This sequence was found in a girl aged 2 to 9 with multiple sclerosis. Source material: blood.

The CDR3 region is CASRLGIQETQYF. For the CDR3, the DNA is TGTGCCAGCAGACTCGGGATCCAAGAGACCCAGTACTTC. The V gene is TRBV12-3 or TRBV12-4, the J gene TRBJ2-5; a weak D match, TRBD2 (5 bases). Trimming left V 6 bases short and J 1 base short, with 9 bases between. The CDR3 runs to 13 residues.